The subject of this entry is one T cell receptor beta chain. The antigen it binds to is not known. No much larger clone exists at a distance of one base, and base qualities are not known. This entry is derived from a study of blood T cell dynamics during melanoma immunotherapy (dated by TCRdb to the early 2020s). As for the study more broadly: Patients with metastatic melanoma were treated with first-line pembrolizumab or nivolumab plus ipilimumab as standard of care in the United Kingdom. Peripheral T cell receptor repertoires of metastatic melanoma patients were profiled before and after one cycle of checkpoint inhibitor therapy to find early correlates of response. Consecutive patients formed a training cohort, and a further independent group of patients from the same centre was pooled into an external validation set.

Explained via the paper, the time point label denotes: pre-treatment baseline. Blood samples were taken before treatment (T0) and at week 3 (W3), following the first cycle of checkpoint blockade. Except for a couple of patients with rapid clinical progression, response was assessed 12 weeks after the first infusion by RECIST 1.1; disease control meant complete response, partial response or stable disease. Any patient who had received prior systemic cancer treatment, was on concomitant immunosuppressant therapy or had synchronous other active malignancies was excluded. Bulk PBMC and plasma cell-free DNA were both sequenced for TCR beta so that circulating cells and T cell turnover could be tracked. PBMC were isolated from blood with Lymphoprep and SepMate tubes, followed by red cell lysis. QIAamp DNA Blood Mini kits were used to extract DNA from PBMC and from sorted T cell subsets. The CDR3 covers 12 residues, taking in both the cysteine and the phenylalanine. Just the 36-base CDR3 DNA is kept, in frame starting at base 1. CDR1 and CDR2, per the germline V gene, are WSHSY and SAAADI. Trimming takes 8 bases off V and 1 base off J; junction bases not matched to a gene: 2.

What the research found in general, with its limitations: The relatively small sample size was acknowledged as a potential limitation on generalization of the results. Patients who later achieved disease control showed a bifurcated PBMC repertoire reorganization at W3, with increased clonality or increased diversity, unlike progressors. Whether the T cell clones driving repertoire changes were melanoma-specific or reflected general immune activation could not be determined in the study.

A fixed 350 ng of DNA was loaded for every bulk PBMC sample. TCR beta CDR3 sequences were amplified from genomic DNA using the immunoSEQ TCRb Assay kit according to manufacturer instructions. The KAPA Library Quantification Kit for Illumina platforms was used to quantify the pooled libraries by qPCR. Pooled libraries were sequenced on an Illumina NextSeq 500, clustered at roughly 0.55-1.1 pM. In the paper's pipeline: TCR data were analyzed using immunoSEQ ANALYZER and the R LymphoSeq package. A rearrangement efficiency score was calculated as productive divided by the sum of productive and non-productive CDR3 sequences. Clonality was assessed using the Gini coefficient and diversity using the Renyi index at alpha=1, with pairwise comparisons between timepoints within each patient. Clonal relatedness used an edit distance of 3, and repertoire similarity used the Bhattacharyya coefficient, both computed in LymphoSeq. To classify response, a linear discriminant analysis based on week-3 changes in clonality and diversity was built using the R MASS and caret packages. TCRdb took this table from immuneACCESS and kept in-frame rearrangements with V and J called. Such tables lack part of the clones; where checked against another copy, unresolved V genes explain under half of the gap, and the rest is unexplained. That table gives V, J and clone size, and the DNA gave D and trimming. The sample yields about 7,000 clones; 75% to 90% were counted once. 35% to 40% of the sample belongs to the ten largest clones.

This receptor was taken from a human donor with melanoma. Some clones in this sample may be carry-over from other donors' samples. The source material was blood, sampled from a patient treated with checkpoint blockade. Here the chain combines TRBV10-2 and TRBJ2-7; 7 middle bases align to TRBD2. At the DNA level, the sequence is TGCGCCAGCTGGGGGGGGTCCTACGAGCAGTACTTC. This sequence encodes CASWGGSYEQYF.